Below are 20 T cell receptor beta chains sequenced from a single sample in a study of blood T cell repertoires in COVID-19. The repertoire was sequenced with immunoSEQ multiplex PCR; TCRdb's copy has only in-frame clones and lacks some. The sample lists some 380,000 clones; 88% were seen once. The source material was PBMCs or T cells enriched from blood (not recorded which). These TCRs come from a woman aged 40-49 years with acute COVID-19.

This clone has a single count. The gene calls are TRBV5-4 and TRBJ2-4, with 9 bases that match TRBD1. V lost 4 bases to trimming and J lost 7 bases; unmatched junction nucleotides: 6. The CDR3 spans 14 residues. Germline V gives CDR1 SGHNT, CDR2 YYREEE (reference sequence). The DNA for the CDR3 is TGTGCCAGCAGCCCGTCCGGGACAGGGAACATTCAGTACTTC. Translation: CASSPSGTGNIQYF.

This clone was seen a handful of times. The genes are TRBV6-5 and TRBJ1-1; no clear D. This CDR3 has 12 residues. The germline V gene encodes CDR1 MNHEY and CDR2 SVGAGI. V was trimmed by 9 bases and J by 6 bases, leaving 14 bases between them. CDR3: CASRYRDSEAFF. The DNA for the CDR3 is TGTGCCAGTCGTTACAGAGACTCTGAAGCTTTCTTT.

The chain uses TRBV11-2 and TRBJ2-1, with 7 bases matching TRBD1. This CDR3 spans 17 amino acids. CDR1 is SGHAT and CDR2 is FQNNGV in the germline V gene. J gave up 8 bases and V 0 bases, and 13 bases lay outside the gene matches. The CDR3 DNA follows: TGTGCCAGCAGCTTAGAGCTCTTAGGGACGACAGGGTATGAGCAGTTCTTC. It encodes CASSLELLGTTGYEQFF.

This chain connects TRBV5-1 to TRBJ2-1, with 12 bases identical to TRBD2. With V trimmed by 4 bases and J by 4 bases, 6 bases remained unmatched. Germline loops: CDR1 SGHRS, CDR2 YFSETQ. The length of the CDR3 is 16 residues. The CDR3 loop reads CASSPELAGGYNEQFF. CDR3 in DNA: TGCGCCAGCAGCCCAGAACTAGCGGGGGGATACAATGAGCAGTTCTTC. Filled out from reference TRBV5-1 and TRBJ2-1, the complete variable domain reads KAGVTQTPRYLIKTRGQQVTLSCSPISGHRSVSWYQQTPGQGLQFLFEYFSETQRNKGNFPGRFSGRQFSNSRSEMNVSTLELGDSALYLCASSPELAGGYNEQFFGPGTRLTVL.

The chain has TRBV29-1 and TRBJ2-5; 16 nucleotides agree with TRBD2. The CDR3 is made up of 18 amino acids. The trim removed 3 bases at V and 5 bases at J, leaving 12 bases unmatched. CDR1 is SQVTM and CDR2 is ANQGSEA in the germline V gene. The CDR3: CSVEGTSGGEGLRETQYF. The CDR3, as DNA: TGCAGCGTTGAGGGGACTAGCGGGGGGGAAGGTTTGCGGGAGACCCAGTACTTC.

The chain combines TRBV5-4 with TRBJ2-7; D unresolved. The V gene lost 1 base and the J gene lost 0 bases, with 11 bases spanning the gap. The CDR3 contains 15 residues. Looked up from germline, CDR1 is SGHNT and CDR2 is YYREEE (reference sequence). The CDR3 loop reads CASSLRSSDSYEQYF. The CDR3 DNA is TGTGCCAGCAGCTTGAGATCAAGCGACTCCTACGAGCAGTACTTC.

In its sample, this clone was seen a few times. This chain joins TRBV6-5 and TRBJ1-1; TRBD1 matches at 7 bases. CDR1 is MNHEY and CDR2 is SVGAGI in the germline V gene. CDR3 size: 14 residues. V shed 5 bases, J shed 2 bases, and the junction held 5 bases outside the gene matches. CDR3 bases: TGTGCCAGCAGTCCGGACAGGAAAAACACTGAAGCTTTCTTT. It translates to CASSPDRKNTEAFF.

This sequence joins TRBV3-1 (or the pseudogene TRBV3-2) and TRBJ2-3; D gene ambiguous. V gave up 4 bases and J gave up 4 bases, with 12 bases separating them. CDR1 is LGHDT, CDR2 YNNKEL, per germline (reference sequence). The CDR3 runs to 14 residues. CDR3 bases: TGTGCCAGCAGCCGTTATATCCAGGCAGATACGCAGTATTTT. The encoded protein is CASSRYIQADTQYF.

The rearrangement links TRBV28 to TRBJ1-3; D possibly corresponds to TRBD1 (6 bases). This CDR3 is built from 13 residues. Per the germline V gene, CDR1 is MDHEN and CDR2 is SYDVKM. Trimming stripped 10 bases from V and 2 bases from J, with 12 bases between. The CDR3 DNA sequence: TGTGCCACCACAGGGTCGGCTGGAAACACCATATATTTT. Translation gives CATTGSAGNTIYF.

The chain uses TRBV19 and TRBJ1-5; D might be TRBD1 (5 bases). The CDR3 loop spans 13 amino acids. From germline, CDR1 is LNHDA and CDR2 SQIVND (reference sequence). Trimming removed 4 bases at V and 6 bases at J, with 10 bases between. The CDR3 region is CASSNGQPQPQHF. DNA for the CDR3: TGTGCCAGTAGTAACGGACAACCTCAGCCCCAGCATTTT.

The J gene is TRBJ1-6, the V gene TRBV21-1; the table gives TRBD1 as D, unverified against the DNA. TRBV21-1 counts as a pseudogene. The CDR3 contains 19 residues. CDR3 sequence: CASSKRGRGTTIDNSPLHF. CDR3 nucleotide sequence: TGTGCCAGCAGCAAAAGGGGCAGGGGAACCACTATTGATAATTCACCCCTCCACTTT.

The V call is TRBV4-1, the J call TRBJ1-1; 9 nucleotides agree with TRBD1. The length of the CDR3 is 16 residues. Germline values: CDR1 MGHRA, CDR2 YSYEKL. V shed 8 bases, J shed 2 bases, and the junction held 12 bases outside the gene matches. The CDR3 nucleotides are TGCGCCAGCCTCAATTACTACAGGGGGCGAAACACTGAAGCTTTCTTT. Its protein product is CASLNYYRGRNTEAFF.

This clone was found a few times. The rearrangement uses TRBV7-9 and TRBJ2-7; D remains ambiguous. From germline, CDR1 is SEHNR and CDR2 FQNEAQ (reference sequence). CDR3 length: 11 amino acids. Trimming took off 7 bases at V and 1 base at J, with 5 bases between the two ends. DNA of the CDR3: TGTGCCAGCACCCCATCCTACGAGCAGTACTTC. It specifies CASTPSYEQYF.

This chain links TRBV27 with TRBJ1-2; 9 bases line up with TRBD1. This CDR3 contains 13 residues. Looked up from germline, CDR1 is MNHEY and CDR2 is SMNVEV (reference sequence). Germline trimming cut 5 bases from V and 6 bases from J; bases unmatched to any gene: 4. CDR3 loop: CASSRTGGNGYTF. The CDR3 nucleotides read TGTGCCAGCAGTCGAACAGGGGGCAATGGCTACACCTTC.

The chain links TRBV30 to TRBJ2-7; 9 positions match TRBD1. Germline CDR1 and CDR2: GTSNPN and SVGIG (reference sequence). The CDR3 covers 13 residues. The trim removed 5 bases at V and 0 bases at J, leaving 2 bases unmatched. The CDR3 loop is CAWGQGLSYEQYF. The DNA of the CDR3 is TGTGCCTGGGGACAGGGGCTCTCCTACGAGCAGTACTTC.

The chain uses TRBV23-1 and TRBJ2-5, with D perhaps matching TRBD1 (6 bases). TRBV23-1 is flagged as an ORF with uncertain function. V was shortened by 3 bases and J by 2 bases, with 16 bases between the two germline ends. CDR3 length: 16 residues. CDR3 amino acids: CASSQHKWGLQETQYF. The CDR3 nucleotides read TGCGCCAGCAGTCAGCATAAGTGGGGGCTACAAGAGACCCAGTACTTC.

The chain carries TRBV5-4 and TRBJ2-1; the match to TRBD1 covers 8 bases. This CDR3 contains 16 residues. V shed 4 bases and J 1 base; nucleotides not matched to a gene: 7. CDR1 and CDR2 (germline): SGHNT, YYREEE (reference sequence). The CDR3 coding sequence is TGTGCCAGCAGCGCATCAGGGGGCCGATCCTACAATGAGCAGTTCTTC. Amino acid sequence: CASSASGGRSYNEQFF.

The chain recombines TRBV9 with TRBJ1-3, with 7 bases fitting TRBD1. In germline, CDR1 is SGDLS, CDR2 YYNGEE. The CDR3 covers 16 residues. V trimming: 0 bases; J trimming: 1 base; junction bases outside the gene matches: 4. CDR3 residues: CASSVVAGGSGNTIYF. CDR3 coding DNA: TGTGCCAGCAGCGTAGTGGCAGGGGGTTCTGGAAACACCATATATTTT.

The V and J genes are TRBV30 and TRBJ1-1; TRBD1 matches at 9 bases. CDR3 length: 15 amino acids. CDR1 GTSNPN and CDR2 SVGIG come from the germline V gene (reference sequence). V lost 5 bases to trimming and J lost 6 bases; unmatched junction nucleotides: 13. CDR3 residues: CAWDLPGTGRSEAFF. CDR3 coding DNA: TGTGCCTGGGACCTCCCCGGGACAGGGAGGTCTGAAGCTTTCTTT.

The chain recombines TRBV7-9 with TRBJ2-1, with a possible D match to TRBD1 (5 bases). Germline values: CDR1 SEHNR, CDR2 FQNEAQ (reference sequence). The CDR3 sequence is 14 residues long. The V and J ends lost 1 base and 7 bases respectively, with 11 bases between them. The CDR3, as DNA: TGTGCCAGCAGCTTAGAAACCAGGGTAAATGAGCAGTTCTTC. Residues: CASSLETRVNEQFF.